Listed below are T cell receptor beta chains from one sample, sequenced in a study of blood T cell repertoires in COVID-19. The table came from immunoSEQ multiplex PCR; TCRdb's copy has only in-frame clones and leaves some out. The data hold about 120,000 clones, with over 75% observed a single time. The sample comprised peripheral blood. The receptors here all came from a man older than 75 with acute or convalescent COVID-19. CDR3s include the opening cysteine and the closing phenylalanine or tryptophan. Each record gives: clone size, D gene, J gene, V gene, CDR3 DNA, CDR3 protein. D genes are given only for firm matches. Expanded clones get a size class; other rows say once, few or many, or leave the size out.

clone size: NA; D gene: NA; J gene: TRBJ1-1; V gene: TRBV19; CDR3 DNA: TGTGCCAGTAGTGATACAGGGTTAACTGAAGCTTTCTTT; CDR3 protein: CASSDTGLTEAFF
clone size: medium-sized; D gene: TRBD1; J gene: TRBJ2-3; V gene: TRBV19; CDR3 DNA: TGTGCCAGTAGTATAGAGGGGACAGTTCAGAATACGCAGTATTTT; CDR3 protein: CASSIEGTVQNTQYF
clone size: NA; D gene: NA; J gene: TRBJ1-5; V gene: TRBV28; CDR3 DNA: TGTGCCAGCCTGGCGGGGACCTTCAATCAGCCCCAGCATTTT; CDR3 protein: CASLAGTFNQPQHF
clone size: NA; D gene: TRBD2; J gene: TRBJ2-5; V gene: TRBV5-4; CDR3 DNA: TGTGCCAGCAGCCCGGGGACTAGCGGGGGAAAAGAGACCCAGTACTTC; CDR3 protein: CASSPGTSGGKETQYF
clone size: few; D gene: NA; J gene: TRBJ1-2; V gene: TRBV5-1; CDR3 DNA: TGCGCCAGCAGCTTGGACAGCGGCTCGGGCTATGGCTACACCTTC; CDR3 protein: CASSLDSGSGYGYTF
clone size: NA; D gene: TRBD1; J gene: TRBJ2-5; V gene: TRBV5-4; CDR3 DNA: TGTGCCAGCAGCTTGAACAGGGGTCAAGAGACCCAGTACTTC; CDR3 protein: CASSLNRGQETQYF
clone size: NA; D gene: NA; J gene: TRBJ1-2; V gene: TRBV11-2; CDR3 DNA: TGTGCCAGCAGCTTAAATTCGGCCACAGGCGGCTACACCTTC; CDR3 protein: CASSLNSATGGYTF
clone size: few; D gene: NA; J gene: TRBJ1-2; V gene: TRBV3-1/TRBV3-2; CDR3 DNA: TGTGCCAGCAGCCAAGGTGGTCCTACCCGTCGTGGCTACACCTTC; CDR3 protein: CASSQGGPTRRGYTF
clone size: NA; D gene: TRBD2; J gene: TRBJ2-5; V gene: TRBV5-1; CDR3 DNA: TGCGCCAGCAGCTTAGCGGGGTTCCAAGAGACCCAGTACTTC; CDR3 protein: CASSLAGFQETQYF
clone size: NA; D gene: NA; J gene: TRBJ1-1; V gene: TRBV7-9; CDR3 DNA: TGTGCCAGCAGCCCCCGACAGGCGAACACTGAAGCTTTCTTT; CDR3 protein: CASSPRQANTEAFF
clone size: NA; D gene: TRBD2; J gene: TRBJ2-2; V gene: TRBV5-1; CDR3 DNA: TGCGCCAGCAGCTTGGCCGGAGGACTAGCGGGAGGGCGGGTCACCGGGGAGCTGTTTTTT; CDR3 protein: CASSLAGGLAGGRVTGELFF
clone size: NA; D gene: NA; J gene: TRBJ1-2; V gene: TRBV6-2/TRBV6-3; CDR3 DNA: TGTGCCAGCAGCCCCGATTGGGACAATGGCTACACCTTC; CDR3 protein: CASSPDWDNGYTF
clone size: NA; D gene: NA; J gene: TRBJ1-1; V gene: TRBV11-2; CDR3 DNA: TGTGCCAGCAGCATCCGAGGCCAGCTTGAAGCTTTCTTT; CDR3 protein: CASSIRGQLEAFF
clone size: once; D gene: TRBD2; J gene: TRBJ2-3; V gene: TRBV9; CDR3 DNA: TGTGCCAGCAGCCTTCCAAGCGGGACCTACACAGATACGCAGTATTTT; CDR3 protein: CASSLPSGTYTDTQYF
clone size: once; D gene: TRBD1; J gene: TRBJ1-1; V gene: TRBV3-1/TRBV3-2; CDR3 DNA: TGTGCCAGCAGCCAAGAAGGGAGGACAGGGAGCACTGAAGCTTTCTTT; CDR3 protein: CASSQEGRTGSTEAFF
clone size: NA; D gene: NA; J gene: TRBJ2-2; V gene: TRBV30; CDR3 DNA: TGTGCCTGGCTGGGACTGGGACGGTCGAACACCGGGGAGCTGTTTTTT; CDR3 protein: CAWLGLGRSNTGELFF